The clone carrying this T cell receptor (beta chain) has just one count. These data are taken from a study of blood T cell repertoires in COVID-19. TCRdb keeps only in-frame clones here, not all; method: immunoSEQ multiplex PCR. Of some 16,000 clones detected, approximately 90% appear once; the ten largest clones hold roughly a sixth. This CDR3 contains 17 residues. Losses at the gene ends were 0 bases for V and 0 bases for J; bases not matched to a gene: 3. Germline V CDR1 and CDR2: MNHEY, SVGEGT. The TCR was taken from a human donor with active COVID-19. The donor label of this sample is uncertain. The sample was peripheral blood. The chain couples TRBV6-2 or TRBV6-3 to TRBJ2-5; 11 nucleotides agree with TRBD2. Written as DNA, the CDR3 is TGTGCCAGCAGTTACTCTATACTAGCGGGGGACCAAGAGACCCAGTACTTC. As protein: CASSYSILAGDQETQYF.